This T cell receptor (beta chain) was sequenced during a study of shared clonotypes between healthy human individuals. Within Nashville, Tennessee resided all donors, each a Caucasian adult. With 4 bases clipped from V and 8 bases from J, the junction kept 7 bases outside the gene matches. Germline assignment: CDR1 SGHRS and CDR2 YFSETQ. The CDR3 is 15 residues long. Produced via immunoSEQ multiplex PCR; TCRdb's table is partial and in-frame only. The sample includes about 500,000 clones, 75% to 80% of them seen just once. Sequenced sample: PBMCs. The clonotype was recovered from a woman in her thirties or forties in good health. Some clones in this sample may be carry-over from other donors' samples. This chain links TRBV5-1 with TRBJ2-2, with 11 nucleotides matching TRBD2. The CDR3 nucleotides read TGCGCCAGCAGCAAAGGGACTAGCGGTCTAGGGGAGCTGTTTTTT. Translating it yields CASSKGTSGLGELFF.